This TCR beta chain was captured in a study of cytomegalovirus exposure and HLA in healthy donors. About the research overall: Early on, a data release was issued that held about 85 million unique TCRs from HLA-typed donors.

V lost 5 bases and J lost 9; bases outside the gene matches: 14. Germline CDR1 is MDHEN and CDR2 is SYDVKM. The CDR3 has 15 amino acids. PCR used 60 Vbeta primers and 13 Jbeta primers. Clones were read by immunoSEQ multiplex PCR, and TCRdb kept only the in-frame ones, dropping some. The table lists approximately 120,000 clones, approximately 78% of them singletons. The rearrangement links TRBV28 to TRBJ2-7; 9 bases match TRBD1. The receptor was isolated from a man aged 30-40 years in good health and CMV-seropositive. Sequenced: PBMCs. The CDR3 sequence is CASSLGGQGGLGQYF. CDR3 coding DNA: TGTGCCAGCAGTCTAGGGGGACAGGGAGGTTTAGGGCAGTACTTC.